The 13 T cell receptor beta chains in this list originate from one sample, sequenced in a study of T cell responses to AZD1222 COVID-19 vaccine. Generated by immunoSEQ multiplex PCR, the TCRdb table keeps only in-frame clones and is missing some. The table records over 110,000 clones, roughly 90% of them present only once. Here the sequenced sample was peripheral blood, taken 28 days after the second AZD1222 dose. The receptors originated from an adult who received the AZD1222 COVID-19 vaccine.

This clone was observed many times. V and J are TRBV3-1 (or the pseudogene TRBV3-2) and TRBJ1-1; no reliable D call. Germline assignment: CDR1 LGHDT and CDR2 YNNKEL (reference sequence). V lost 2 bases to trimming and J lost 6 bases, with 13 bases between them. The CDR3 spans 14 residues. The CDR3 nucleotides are TGTGCCAGCAGCCAACGGGAGGATAGACCTGAAGCTTTCTTT. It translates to CASSQREDRPEAFF.

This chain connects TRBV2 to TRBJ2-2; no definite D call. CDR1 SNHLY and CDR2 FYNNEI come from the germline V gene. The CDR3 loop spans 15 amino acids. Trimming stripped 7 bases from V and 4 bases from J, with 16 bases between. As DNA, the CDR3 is TGTGCCAGCATTCAGGATTCTATTCCCACCGGGGAGCTGTTTTTT. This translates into CASIQDSIPTGELFF.

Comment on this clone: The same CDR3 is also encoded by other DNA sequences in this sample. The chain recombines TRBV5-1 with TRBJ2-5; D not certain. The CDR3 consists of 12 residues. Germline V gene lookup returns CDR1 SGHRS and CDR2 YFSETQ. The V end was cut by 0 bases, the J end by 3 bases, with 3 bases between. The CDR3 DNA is TGCGCCAGCAGCTTGGGAGAAGAGACCCAGTACTTC. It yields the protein CASSLGEETQYF.

CDR3 protein: CACQGVRPLYGYTF. The CDR3 DNA follows: TGTGCCTGCCAAGGAGTCCGGCCCCTCTATGGCTACACCTTC. J is TRBJ1-2 and V is TRBV30; no clear D gene. The CDR3 runs 14 residues. V shed 6 bases and J shed 4 bases, with 18 bases lying between them. Germline V gene lookup returns CDR1 GTSNPN and CDR2 SVGIG (reference sequence).

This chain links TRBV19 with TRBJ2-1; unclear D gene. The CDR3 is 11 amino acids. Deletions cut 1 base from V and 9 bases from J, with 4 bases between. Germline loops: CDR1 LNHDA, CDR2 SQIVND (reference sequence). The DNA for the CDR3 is TGTGCCAGTAGTATAGTCGGTGAGCAGTTCTTC. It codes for CASSIVGEQFF.

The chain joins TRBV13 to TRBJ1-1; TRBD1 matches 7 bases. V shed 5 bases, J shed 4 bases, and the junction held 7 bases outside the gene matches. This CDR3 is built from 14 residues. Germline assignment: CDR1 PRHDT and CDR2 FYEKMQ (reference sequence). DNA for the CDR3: TGTGCCAGCAGCCCCTTGGCAGGGGGCACTGAAGCTTTCTTT. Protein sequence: CASSPLAGGTEAFF.

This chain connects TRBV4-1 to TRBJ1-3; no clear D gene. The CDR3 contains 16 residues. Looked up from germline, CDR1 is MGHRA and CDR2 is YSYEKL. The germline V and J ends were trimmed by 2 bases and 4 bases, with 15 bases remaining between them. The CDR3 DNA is TGCGCCAGCAGCCAAATCGTAGGGCCCGCCGGAAACACCATATATTTT. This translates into CASSQIVGPAGNTIYF.

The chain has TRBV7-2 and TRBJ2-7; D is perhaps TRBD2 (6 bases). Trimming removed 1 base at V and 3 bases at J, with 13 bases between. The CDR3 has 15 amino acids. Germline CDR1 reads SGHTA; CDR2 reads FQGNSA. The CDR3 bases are TGTGCCAGCAGCTTAGGTGCCGGGGGTAGCTACGAGCAGTACTTC. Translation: CASSLGAGGSYEQYF.

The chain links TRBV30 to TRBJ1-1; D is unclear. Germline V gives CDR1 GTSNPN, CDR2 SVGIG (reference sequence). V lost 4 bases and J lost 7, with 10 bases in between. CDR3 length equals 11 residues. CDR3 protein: CAWTGGIEAFF. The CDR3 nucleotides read TGTGCCTGGACTGGAGGGATTGAAGCTTTCTTT. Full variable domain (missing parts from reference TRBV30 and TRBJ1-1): SQTIHQWPATLVQPVGSPLSLECTVEGTSNPNLYWYRQAAGRGLQLLFYSVGIGQISSEVPQNLSASRPQDRQFILSSKKLLLSDSGFYLCAWTGGIEAFFGQGTRLTVV.

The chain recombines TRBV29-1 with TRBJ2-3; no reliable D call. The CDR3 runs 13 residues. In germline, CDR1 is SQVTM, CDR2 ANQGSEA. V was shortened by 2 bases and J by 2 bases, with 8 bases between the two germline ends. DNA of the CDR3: TGCAGCGTTGAAACCGAGGCCACAGATACGCAGTATTTT. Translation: CSVETEATDTQYF.

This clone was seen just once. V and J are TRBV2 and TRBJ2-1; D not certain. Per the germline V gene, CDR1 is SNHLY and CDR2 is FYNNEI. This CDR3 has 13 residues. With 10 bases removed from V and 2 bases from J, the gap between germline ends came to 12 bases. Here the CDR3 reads CANRAEAYNEQFF. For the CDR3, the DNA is TGTGCCAACCGGGCAGAGGCCTACAATGAGCAGTTCTTC. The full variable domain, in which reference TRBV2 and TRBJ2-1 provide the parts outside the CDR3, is EPEVTQTPSHQVTQMGQEVILRCVPISNHLYFYWYRQILGQKVEFLVSFYNNEISEKSEIFDDQFSVERPDGSNFTLKIRSTKLEDSAMYFCANRAEAYNEQFFGPGTRLTVL.

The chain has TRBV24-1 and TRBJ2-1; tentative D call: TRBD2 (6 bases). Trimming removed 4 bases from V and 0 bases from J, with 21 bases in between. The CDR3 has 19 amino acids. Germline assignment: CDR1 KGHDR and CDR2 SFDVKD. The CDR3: CATSEDGLALGSSYNEQFF. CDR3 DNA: TGTGCCACCAGTGAGGATGGCCTAGCGCTGGGTAGCTCCTACAATGAGCAGTTCTTC.

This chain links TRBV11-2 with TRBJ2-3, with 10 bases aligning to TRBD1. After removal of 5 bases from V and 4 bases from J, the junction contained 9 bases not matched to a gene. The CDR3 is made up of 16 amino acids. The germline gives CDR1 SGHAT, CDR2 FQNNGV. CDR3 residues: CASSQHDRGRADTQYF. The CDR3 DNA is TGTGCCAGCAGCCAACACGACAGGGGGCGGGCAGATACGCAGTATTTT. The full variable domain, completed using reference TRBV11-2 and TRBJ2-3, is EAGVAQSPRYKIIEKRQSVAFWCNPISGHATLYWYQQILGQGPKLLIQFQNNGVVDDSQLPKDRFSAERLKGVDSTLKIQPAKLEDSAVYLCASSQHDRGRADTQYFGPGTRLTVL.